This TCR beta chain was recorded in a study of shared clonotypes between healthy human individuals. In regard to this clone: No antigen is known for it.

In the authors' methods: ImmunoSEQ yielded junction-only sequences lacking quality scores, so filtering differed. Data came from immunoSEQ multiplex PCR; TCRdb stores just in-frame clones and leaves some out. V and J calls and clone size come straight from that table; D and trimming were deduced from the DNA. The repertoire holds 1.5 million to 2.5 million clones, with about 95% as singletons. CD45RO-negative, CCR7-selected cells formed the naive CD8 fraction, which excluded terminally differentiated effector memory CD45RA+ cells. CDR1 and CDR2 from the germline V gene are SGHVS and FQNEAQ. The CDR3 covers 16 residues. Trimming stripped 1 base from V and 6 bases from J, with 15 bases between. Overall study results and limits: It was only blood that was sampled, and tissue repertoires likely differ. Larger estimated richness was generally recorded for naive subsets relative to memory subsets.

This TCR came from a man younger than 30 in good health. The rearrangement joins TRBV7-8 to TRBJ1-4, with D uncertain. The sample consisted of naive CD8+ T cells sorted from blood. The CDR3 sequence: CASSLVLGIKDEKLFF. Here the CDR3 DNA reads TGTGCCAGCAGCTTAGTATTAGGCATAAAGGATGAAAAACTGTTTTTT.